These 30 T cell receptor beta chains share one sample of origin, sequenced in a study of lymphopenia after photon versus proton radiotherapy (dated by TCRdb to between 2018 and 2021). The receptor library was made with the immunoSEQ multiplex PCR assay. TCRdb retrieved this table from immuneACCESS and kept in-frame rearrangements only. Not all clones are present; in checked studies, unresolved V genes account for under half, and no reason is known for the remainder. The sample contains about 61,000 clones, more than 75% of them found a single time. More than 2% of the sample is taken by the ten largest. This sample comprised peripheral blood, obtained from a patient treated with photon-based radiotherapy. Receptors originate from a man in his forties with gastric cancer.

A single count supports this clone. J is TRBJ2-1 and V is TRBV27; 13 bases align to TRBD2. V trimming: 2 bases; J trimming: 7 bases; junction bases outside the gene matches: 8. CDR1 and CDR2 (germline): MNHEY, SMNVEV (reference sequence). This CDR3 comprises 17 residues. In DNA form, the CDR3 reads TGTGCCAGCAGTTTAGAACTAGCGGGGGGGCCAAGGAATGAGCAGTTCTTC. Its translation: CASSLELAGGPRNEQFF.

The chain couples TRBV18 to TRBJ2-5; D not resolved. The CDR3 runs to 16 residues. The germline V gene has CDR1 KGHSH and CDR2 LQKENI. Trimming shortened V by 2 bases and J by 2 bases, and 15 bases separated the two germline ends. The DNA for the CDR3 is TGTGCCAGCTCACCAGTGGCCATCCTGCCTCAAGAGACCCAGTACTTC. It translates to CASSPVAILPQETQYF.

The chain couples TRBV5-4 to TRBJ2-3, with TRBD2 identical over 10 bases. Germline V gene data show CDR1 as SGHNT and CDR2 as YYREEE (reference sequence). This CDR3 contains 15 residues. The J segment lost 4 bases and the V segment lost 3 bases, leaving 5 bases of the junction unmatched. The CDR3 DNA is TGTGCCAGCAGCTGGGATCTAGCGGGGGCAGATACGCAGTATTTT. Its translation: CASSWDLAGADTQYF.

The CDR3 here is CASHQTSKSETQYF. CDR3 in DNA: TGTGCCAGCCACCAGACGTCTAAGTCGGAGACCCAGTACTTC. This chain connects TRBV7-8 to TRBJ2-5, with D unclear. The CDR3 covers 14 residues. The V end lost 8 bases, the J end lost 5 bases, and 18 bases lay between the germline ends. Germline assignment: CDR1 SGHVS and CDR2 FQNEAQ.

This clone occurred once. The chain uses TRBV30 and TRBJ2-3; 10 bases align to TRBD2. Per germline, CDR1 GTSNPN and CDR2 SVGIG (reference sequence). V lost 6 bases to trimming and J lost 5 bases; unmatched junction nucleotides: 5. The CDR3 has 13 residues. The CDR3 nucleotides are TGTGCCTGTAGCGGGGGGCTGGGAGATACGCAGTATTTT. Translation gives CACSGGLGDTQYF.

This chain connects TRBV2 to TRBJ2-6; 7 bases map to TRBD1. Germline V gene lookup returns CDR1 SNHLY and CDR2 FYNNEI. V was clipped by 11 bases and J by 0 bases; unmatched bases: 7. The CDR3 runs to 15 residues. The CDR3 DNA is TGTGCCGGGATACAGGGGAACTCTGGGGCCAACGTCCTGACTTTC. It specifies CAGIQGNSGANVLTF.

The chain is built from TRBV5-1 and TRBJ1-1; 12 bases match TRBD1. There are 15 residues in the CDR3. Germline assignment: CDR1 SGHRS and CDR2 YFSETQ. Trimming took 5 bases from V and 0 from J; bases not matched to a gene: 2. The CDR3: CASRGQGAVNTEAFF. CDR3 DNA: TGCGCCAGCAGGGGACAGGGGGCTGTGAACACTGAAGCTTTCTTT.

The CDR3 nucleotides are TGCGCCAGCAGTGTGGGACAGGGATTCACTGAAGCTTTCTTT. This sequence encodes CASSVGQGFTEAFF. This chain uses TRBV5-1 with TRBJ1-1; TRBD1 aligns across 9 bases. This CDR3 spans 14 amino acids. V was pared by 5 bases and J by 4 bases, with 6 bases of the junction left unmatched. Germline V CDR1 and CDR2: SGHRS, YFSETQ. Supplemented by reference TRBV5-1 and TRBJ1-1, the full variable domain reads KAGVTQTPRYLIKTRGQQVTLSCSPISGHRSVSWYQQTPGQGLQFLFEYFSETQRNKGNFPGRFSGRQFSNSRSEMNVSTLELGDSALYLCASSVGQGFTEAFFGQGTRLTVV.

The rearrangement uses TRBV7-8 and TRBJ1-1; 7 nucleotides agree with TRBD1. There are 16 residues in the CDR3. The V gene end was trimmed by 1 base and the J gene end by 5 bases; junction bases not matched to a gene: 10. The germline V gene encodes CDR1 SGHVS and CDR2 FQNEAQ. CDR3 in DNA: TGTGCCAGCAGCTTAGAACAGGGGAATGATAGGACTGAAGCTTTCTTT. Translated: CASSLEQGNDRTEAFF.

The CDR3 region has the DNA TGTGCCACCACCCGGCTAGCGGGGGGGAGGGCAGATACGCAGTATTTT. Translated: CATTRLAGGRADTQYF. The chain has TRBV27 and TRBJ2-3, with TRBD2 identical over 12 bases. There are 16 residues in the CDR3. The V segment lost 10 bases and the J segment 4 bases; nucleotides outside the gene matches: 12. Per germline, CDR1 MNHEY and CDR2 SMNVEV (reference sequence).

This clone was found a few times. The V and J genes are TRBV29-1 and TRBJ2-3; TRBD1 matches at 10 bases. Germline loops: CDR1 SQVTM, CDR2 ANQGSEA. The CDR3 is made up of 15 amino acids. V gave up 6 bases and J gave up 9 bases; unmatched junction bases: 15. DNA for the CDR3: TGCAGCGTCCGGACAGGGGGTACCCTCGGCACAACGCAGTATTTT. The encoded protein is CSVRTGGTLGTTQYF.

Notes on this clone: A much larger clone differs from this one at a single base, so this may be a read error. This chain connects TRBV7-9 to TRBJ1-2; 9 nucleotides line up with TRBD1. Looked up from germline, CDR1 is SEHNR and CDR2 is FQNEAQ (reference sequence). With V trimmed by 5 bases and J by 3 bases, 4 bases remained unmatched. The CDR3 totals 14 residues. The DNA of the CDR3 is TGTGCCAGCAGCCCGGGACAGGGTGACTATGGCTACACCTTC. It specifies CASSPGQGDYGYTF. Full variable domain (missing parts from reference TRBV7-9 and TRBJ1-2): DTGVSQNPRHKITKRGQNVTFRCDPISEHNRLYWYRQTLGQGPEFLTYFQNEAQLEKSRLLSDRFSAERPKGSFSTLEIQRTEQGDSAMYLCASSPGQGDYGYTFGSGTRLTVV.

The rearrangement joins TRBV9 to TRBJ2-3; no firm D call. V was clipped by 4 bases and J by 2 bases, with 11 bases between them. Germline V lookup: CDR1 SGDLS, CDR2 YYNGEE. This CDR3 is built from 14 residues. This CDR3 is CASSPQQDTDTQYF. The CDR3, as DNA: TGTGCCAGCAGCCCACAGCAAGACACAGATACGCAGTATTTT.

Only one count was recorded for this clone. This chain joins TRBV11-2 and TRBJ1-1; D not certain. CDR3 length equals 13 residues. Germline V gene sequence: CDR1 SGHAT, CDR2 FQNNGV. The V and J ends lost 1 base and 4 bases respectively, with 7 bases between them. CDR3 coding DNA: TGTGCCAGCAGCTTAGCCGTGAGCACTGAAGCTTTCTTT. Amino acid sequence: CASSLAVSTEAFF.

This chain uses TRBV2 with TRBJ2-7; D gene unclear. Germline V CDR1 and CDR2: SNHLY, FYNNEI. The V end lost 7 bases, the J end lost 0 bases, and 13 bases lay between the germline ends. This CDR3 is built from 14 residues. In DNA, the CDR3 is TGTGCCAGCAACCCCCCATGGGACTCCTACGAGCAGTACTTC. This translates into CASNPPWDSYEQYF. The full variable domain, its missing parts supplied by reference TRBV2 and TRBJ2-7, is EPEVTQTPSHQVTQMGQEVILRCVPISNHLYFYWYRQILGQKVEFLVSFYNNEISEKSEIFDDQFSVERPDGSNFTLKIRSTKLEDSAMYFCASNPPWDSYEQYFGPGTRLTVT.

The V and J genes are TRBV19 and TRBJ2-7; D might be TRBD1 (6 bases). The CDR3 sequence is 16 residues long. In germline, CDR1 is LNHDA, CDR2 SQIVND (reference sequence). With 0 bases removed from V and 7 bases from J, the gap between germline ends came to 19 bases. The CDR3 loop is CASSIEGAGVFQEQYF. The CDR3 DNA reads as TGTGCCAGTAGTATAGAGGGGGCAGGGGTCTTCCAAGAGCAGTACTTC. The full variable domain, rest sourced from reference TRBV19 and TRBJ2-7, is DGGITQSPKYLFRKEGQNVTLSCEQNLNHDAMYWYRQDPGQGLRLIYYSQIVNDFQKGDIAEGYSVSREKKESFPLTVTSAQKNPTAFYLCASSIEGAGVFQEQYFGPGTRLTVT.

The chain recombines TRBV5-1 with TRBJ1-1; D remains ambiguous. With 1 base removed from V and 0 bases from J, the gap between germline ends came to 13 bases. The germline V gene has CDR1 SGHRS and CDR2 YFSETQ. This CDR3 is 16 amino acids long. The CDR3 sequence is CASSLRQPTLNTEAFF. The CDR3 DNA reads TGCGCCAGCAGCTTGCGGCAGCCCACCTTGAACACTGAAGCTTTCTTT.

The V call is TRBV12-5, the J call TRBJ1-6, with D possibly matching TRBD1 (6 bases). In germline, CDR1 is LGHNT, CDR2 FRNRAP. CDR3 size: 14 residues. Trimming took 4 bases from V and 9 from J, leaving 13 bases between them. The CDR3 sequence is CASGYRAGISPLHF. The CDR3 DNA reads TGTGCTAGTGGTTACAGGGCCGGGATTTCACCCCTCCACTTT.

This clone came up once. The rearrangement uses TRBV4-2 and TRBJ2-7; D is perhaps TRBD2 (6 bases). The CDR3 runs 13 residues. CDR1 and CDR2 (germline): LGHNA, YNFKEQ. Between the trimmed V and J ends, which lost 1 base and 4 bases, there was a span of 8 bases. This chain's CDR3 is CASSQGRVYEQYF. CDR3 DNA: TGTGCCAGCAGCCAAGGGAGGGTTTACGAGCAGTACTTC.

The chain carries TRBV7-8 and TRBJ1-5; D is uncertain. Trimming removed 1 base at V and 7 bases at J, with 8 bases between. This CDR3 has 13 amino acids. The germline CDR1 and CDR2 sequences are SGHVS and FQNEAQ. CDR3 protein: CASSLGAEQPQHF. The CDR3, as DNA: TGTGCCAGCAGCTTAGGGGCCGAACAGCCCCAGCATTTT. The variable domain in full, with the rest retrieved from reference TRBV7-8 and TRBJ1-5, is GAGVSQSPRYKVAKRGQDVALRCDPISGHVSLFWYQQALGQGPEFLTYFQNEAQLDKSGLPSDRFFAERPEGSVSTLKIQRTQQEDSAVYLCASSLGAEQPQHFGDGTRLSIL.

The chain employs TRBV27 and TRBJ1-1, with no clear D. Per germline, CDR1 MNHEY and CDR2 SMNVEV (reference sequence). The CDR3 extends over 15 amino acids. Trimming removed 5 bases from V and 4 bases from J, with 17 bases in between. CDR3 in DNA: TGTGCCAGCAGTCAAAACCCCCTGGGAGGCACTGAAGCTTTCTTT. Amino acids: CASSQNPLGGTEAFF.

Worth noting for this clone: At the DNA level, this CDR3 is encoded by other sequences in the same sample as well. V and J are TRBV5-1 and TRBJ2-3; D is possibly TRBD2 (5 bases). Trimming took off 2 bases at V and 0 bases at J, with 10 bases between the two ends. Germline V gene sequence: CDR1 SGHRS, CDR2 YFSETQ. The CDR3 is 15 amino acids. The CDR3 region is CASSLRGTSTDTQYF. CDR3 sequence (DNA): TGCGCCAGCAGCTTACGGGGTACCAGCACAGATACGCAGTATTTT.

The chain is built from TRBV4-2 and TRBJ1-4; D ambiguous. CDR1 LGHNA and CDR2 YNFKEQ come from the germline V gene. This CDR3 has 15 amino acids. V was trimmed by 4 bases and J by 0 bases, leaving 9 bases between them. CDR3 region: CASSPLTATNEKLFF. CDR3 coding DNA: TGTGCCAGCAGCCCCTTAACGGCAACTAATGAAAAACTGTTTTTT.

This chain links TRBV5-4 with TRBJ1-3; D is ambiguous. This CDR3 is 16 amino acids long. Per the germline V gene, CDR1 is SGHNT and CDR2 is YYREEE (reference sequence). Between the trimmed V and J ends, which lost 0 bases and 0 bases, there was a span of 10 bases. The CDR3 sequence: CASSLGPRPSGNTIYF. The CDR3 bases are TGTGCCAGCAGCTTGGGACCGCGCCCCTCTGGAAACACCATATATTTT.

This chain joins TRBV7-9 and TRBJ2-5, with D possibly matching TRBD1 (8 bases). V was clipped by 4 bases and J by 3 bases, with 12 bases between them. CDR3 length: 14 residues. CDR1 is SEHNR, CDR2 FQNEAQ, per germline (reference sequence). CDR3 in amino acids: CASSYTGGEETQYF. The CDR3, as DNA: TGTGCCAGCAGCTACACAGGGGGGGAAGAGACCCAGTACTTC.

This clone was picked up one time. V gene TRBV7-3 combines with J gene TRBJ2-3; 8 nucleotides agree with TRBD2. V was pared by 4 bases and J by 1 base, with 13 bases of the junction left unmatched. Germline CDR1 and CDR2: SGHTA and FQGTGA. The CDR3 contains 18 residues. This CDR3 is CASSSTAFMRGGTDTQYF. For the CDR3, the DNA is TGTGCCAGCAGCTCGACAGCATTTATGCGGGGGGGCACAGATACGCAGTATTTT.

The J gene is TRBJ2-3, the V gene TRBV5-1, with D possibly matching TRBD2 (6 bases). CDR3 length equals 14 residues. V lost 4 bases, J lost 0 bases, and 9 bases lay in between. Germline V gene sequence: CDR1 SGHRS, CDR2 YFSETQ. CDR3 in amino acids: CASSGGESTDTQYF. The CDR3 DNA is TGCGCCAGCAGCGGAGGGGAGAGCACAGATACGCAGTATTTT.

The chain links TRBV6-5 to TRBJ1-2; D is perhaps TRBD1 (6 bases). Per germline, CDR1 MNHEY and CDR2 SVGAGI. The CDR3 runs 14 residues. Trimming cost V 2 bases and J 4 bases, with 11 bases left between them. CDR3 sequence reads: CASSYGGRSYGYTF. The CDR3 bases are TGTGCCAGCAGTTACGGGGGGCGCAGCTATGGCTACACCTTC.

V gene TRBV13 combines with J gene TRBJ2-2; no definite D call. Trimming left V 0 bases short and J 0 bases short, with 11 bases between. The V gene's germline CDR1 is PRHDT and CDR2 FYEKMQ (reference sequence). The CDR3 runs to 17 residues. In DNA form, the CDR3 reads TGTGCCAGCAGCTTAGGCCCCGTTAACGCGAACACCGGGGAGCTGTTTTTT. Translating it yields CASSLGPVNANTGELFF.

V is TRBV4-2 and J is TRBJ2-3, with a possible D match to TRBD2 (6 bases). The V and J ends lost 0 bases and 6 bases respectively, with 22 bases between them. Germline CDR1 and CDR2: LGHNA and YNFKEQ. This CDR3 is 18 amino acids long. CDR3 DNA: TGTGCCAGCAGCCAAGATTTGGGGGGAACCACTACCCCCGATACGCAGTATTTT. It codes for CASSQDLGGTTTPDTQYF.